Following are 23 T cell receptor beta chains from one sample sequenced in a study of CD8+CD57+ T cells in acquired aplastic anemia. Previously, flow cytometry had revealed CD8+CD57+ cell expansion in the patients chosen for sequencing. CDR3 and TCR beta VDJ profiling relied on genomic DNA as the template. Each CDR3 protein gets one entry after TCRdb re-called the reads with MiXCR. The table shows 250,000 to 300,000 distinct CDR3 sequences, with 45% to 65% occurring only once. The sample comprised sorted CD4+, CD8+, or CD8+CD57+ T cells (not recorded which) from PBMCs. The receptors here all came from a human donor with aplastic anemia.

This clonotype was picked up many times. The V call is TRBV25-1, the J call TRBJ2-1; D is uncertain. Germline assignment: CDR1 MGHDK and CDR2 SYGVNS. This CDR3 is 15 amino acids long. V was pared by 1 base and J by 5 bases, with 12 bases between. The CDR3 DNA reads as TGTGCCAGCAGTGAATCTAGAGATATCGACAATGAGCAGTTCTTC. It translates to CASSESRDIDNEQFF.

This clonotype was observed at least ten times. The V call is TRBV2, the J call TRBJ2-5, with D maybe TRBD1 (6 bases). The CDR3 sequence is 15 residues long. Trimming took off 6 bases at V and 5 bases at J, with 19 bases between the two ends. Germline CDR1 is SNHLY and CDR2 is FYNNEI. This CDR3 is CASRREQGPWETQYF. The CDR3 DNA sequence: TGTGCCAGCAGGAGAGAACAGGGCCCCTGGGAGACCCAGTACTTC.

This clonotype was seen repeatedly, ten times or more. The chain couples TRBV6-1 to TRBJ1-4; D ambiguous. The V and J ends lost 1 base and 5 bases respectively, with 8 bases between them. The CDR3 runs to 14 residues. Germline CDR1 MNHNS, CDR2 SASEGT. The CDR3 DNA reads as TGTGCCAGCAGTGAAGAAGGACCCAATGAAAAACTGTTTTTT. It codes for CASSEEGPNEKLFF.

The rearrangement links TRBV29-1 to TRBJ2-1, with D tentatively TRBD1 (5 bases). V was cut by 1 base and J by 4 bases, with 8 bases left in between. CDR3 size: 13 residues. Germline V gene data show CDR1 as SQVTM and CDR2 as ANQGSEA. The CDR3 protein is CSVEGQTYNEQFF. The CDR3 DNA follows: TGCAGCGTTGAAGGACAGACTTACAATGAGCAGTTCTTC.

With respect to this clonotype: Given a much more abundant clone one base away, this may be a read error. The V and J genes are TRBV11-2 and TRBJ2-1; D remains ambiguous. The CDR3 is 15 residues long. Germline lookup yields CDR1 SGHAT and CDR2 FQNNGV. As DNA, the CDR3 is TGTGCCAGCAGCCCCCTTGGGGTTAGTTTACATGATCAGTTCTTC. Its translation: CASSPLGVSLHDQFF.

This clonotype has only one observation. The rearrangement links TRBV15 to TRBJ2-7; D not certain. The V gene's germline CDR1 is LNHNV and CDR2 YYDKDF (reference sequence). CDR3 size: 11 residues. V lost 3 bases, J lost 4 bases, and 4 bases lay in between. Written as DNA, the CDR3 is TGTGCCACCAGCAGCACGTACGAGCAGTACTTC. It yields the protein CATSSTYEQYF. The whole variable domain, remainder taken from reference TRBV15 and TRBJ2-7, is DAMVIQNPRYQVTQFGKPVTLSCSQTLNHNVMYWYQQKSSQAPKLLFHYYDKDFNNEADTPDNFQSRRPNTSFCFLDIRSPGLGDTAMYLCATSSTYEQYFGPGTRLTVT.

This clonotype was seen more than once but under ten times. This chain uses TRBV9 with TRBJ2-7; 8 nucleotides align to TRBD2. V shed 0 bases and J 3 bases; nucleotides not matched to a gene: 8. Germline lookup yields CDR1 SGDLS and CDR2 YYNGEE. The CDR3 is made up of 16 amino acids. The CDR3 loop is CASSVASSGSIYEQYF. The CDR3 DNA sequence: TGTGCCAGCAGCGTAGCATCTAGCGGGTCGATCTACGAGCAGTACTTC.

This clonotype was observed once. This CDR3 is CASSASASPSGRYEQYF. CDR3 nucleotide sequence: TGTGCCAGCAGTGCTAGCGCGTCCCCCTCCGGGAGGTACGAGCAGTACTTC. The genes are TRBV2 and TRBJ2-7; 7 bases are shared with TRBD2. CDR3 length equals 17 residues. Germline loops: CDR1 SNHLY, CDR2 FYNNEI. V trimming: 4 bases; J trimming: 4 bases; junction bases outside the gene matches: 16.

This chain connects TRBV4-1 to TRBJ2-1, with D hard to call. Trimming shortened V by 0 bases and J by 0 bases, and 6 bases separated the two germline ends. The V gene's germline CDR1 is MGHRA and CDR2 YSYEKL. The CDR3 sequence is 15 residues long. The DNA for the CDR3 is TGCGCCAGCAGCCAAGACGGCACCTCCTACAATGAGCAGTTCTTC. Translation gives CASSQDGTSYNEQFF.

This clonotype was detected only a few times. This chain joins TRBV20-1 and TRBJ1-1; D gene unclear. Looked up from germline, CDR1 is DFQATT and CDR2 is SNEGSKA (reference sequence). The CDR3 is 11 amino acids. Trimming took off 0 bases at V and 4 bases at J, with 3 bases between the two ends. The CDR3 loop is CSARDLTEAFF. CDR3 coding DNA: TGCAGTGCTAGAGACCTCACTGAAGCTTTCTTT.

The chain joins TRBV7-3 to TRBJ2-1; 10 bases are shared with TRBD2. The CDR3 consists of 17 residues. Germline CDR1 SGHTA, CDR2 FQGTGA. The J segment lost 2 bases and the V segment lost 2 bases, leaving 6 bases of the junction unmatched. The chain's CDR3 is CASSLGSGGWTYNEQFF. The DNA for the CDR3 is TGTGCCAGCAGCTTAGGTAGCGGGGGGTGGACCTACAATGAGCAGTTCTTC.

This clonotype was picked up many times. The V gene is TRBV15, the J gene TRBJ1-6; D is undetermined. Per the germline V gene, CDR1 is LNHNV and CDR2 is YYDKDF (reference sequence). The CDR3 is 15 residues long. V lost 0 bases, J lost 7 bases, and 10 bases lay in between. The CDR3 nucleotides read TGTGCCACCAGCAGAGAAAGGACGGCCAATTCACCCCTCCACTTT. It encodes CATSRERTANSPLHF.

V is TRBV7-9 and J is TRBJ2-3, with 9 bases lining up with TRBD2. Germline assignment: CDR1 SEHNR and CDR2 FQNEAQ (reference sequence). Germline trimming cut 5 bases from V and 6 bases from J; bases unmatched to any gene: 9. The CDR3 loop spans 15 amino acids. The CDR3 sequence is CASSLSSGVSDTQYF. The CDR3, as DNA: TGTGCCAGCAGCCTCTCTAGCGGGGTGTCCGATACGCAGTATTTT.

V is TRBV7-8 and J is TRBJ2-3, with 9 bases fitting TRBD1. Germline V gives CDR1 SGHVS, CDR2 FQNEAQ. The CDR3 extends over 15 amino acids. The V gene end was trimmed by 5 bases and the J gene end by 0 bases; junction bases not matched to a gene: 3. CDR3 sequence (DNA): TGTGCCAGCAGCCCGGACAGGGGCAGCACAGATACGCAGTATTTT. It yields the protein CASSPDRGSTDTQYF.

The V call is TRBV19, the J call TRBJ2-3; TRBD2 might be the D (6 bases). V was clipped by 4 bases and J by 3 bases, with 14 bases between them. Germline V gives CDR1 LNHDA, CDR2 SQIVND (reference sequence). The CDR3 totals 15 residues. The CDR3 loop reads CASSTTGVVTDTQYF. In nucleotides, the CDR3 is TGTGCCAGTAGTACGACGGGGGTGGTAACAGATACGCAGTATTTT.

The chain employs TRBV7-3 and TRBJ2-7; 10 nucleotides agree with TRBD1. Looked up from germline, CDR1 is SGHTA and CDR2 is FQGTGA. The V segment lost 5 bases and the J segment 6 bases; nucleotides outside the gene matches: 7. The CDR3 consists of 14 residues. The CDR3 DNA reads TGTGCCAGCAGCCCAGGGACAGGGGCGGTCGAGCAGTACTTC. Translating gives CASSPGTGAVEQYF. The full variable domain, rest sourced from reference TRBV7-3 and TRBJ2-7, is GAGVSQTPSNKVTEKGKYVELRCDPISGHTALYWYRQSLGQGPEFLIYFQGTGAADDSGLPNDRFFAVRPEGSVSTLKIQRTERGDSAVYLCASSPGTGAVEQYFGPGTRLTVT.

Remarks on this clonotype: The CDR3 does not end in the conserved phenylalanine or tryptophan, so this is likely a read error. No DNA is shown, since the ends of the CDR3 on it are uncertain; the CDR3 is the one TCRdb lists. The chain is built from TRBV4-2 and TRBJ2-5. Germline V gives CDR1 LGHNA, CDR2 YNFKEQ. The CDR3 region is 9 residues in length, termini included. CDR3 protein: CASSQLQTS.

Details on this clonotype: A junction end diverges from the germline sequence, so it may reflect a read error. The chain employs TRBV9 and TRBJ1-6, with 7 positions matching TRBD1. This CDR3 has 15 amino acids. Germline CDR1 reads SGDLS; CDR2 reads YYNGEE. CDR3 loop: CTSSVEGQPNPPLHF. The CDR3 DNA follows: TGTACCAGCAGCGTAGAGGGACAGCCGAATCCACCCCTCCACTTT.

This clonotype was picked up many times. The gene calls are TRBV5-1 and TRBJ2-7; 8 nucleotides agree with TRBD1. Germline trimming cut 3 bases from V and 3 bases from J; bases unmatched to any gene: 5. CDR1 is SGHRS and CDR2 is YFSETQ in the germline V gene. This CDR3 contains 14 residues. CDR3 sequence reads: CASSSGQADYEQYF. In nucleotides, the CDR3 is TGCGCCAGCAGCTCGGGACAGGCGGACTACGAGCAGTACTTC.

The chain is built from TRBV20-1 and TRBJ2-5, with 8 bases matching TRBD1. Unmatched junction bases numbered 9, after V lost 6 bases and J lost 3 bases. Looked up from germline, CDR1 is DFQATT and CDR2 is SNEGSKA (reference sequence). The CDR3 covers 14 residues. The CDR3 DNA sequence: TGCAGTGCCCGTACCGGGACAGGAAAAGAGACCCAGTACTTC. Its translation is CSARTGTGKETQYF.

The rearrangement joins TRBV7-8 to TRBJ1-6, with TRBD1 identical over 10 bases. The CDR3 has 16 amino acids. The J segment lost 7 bases and the V segment lost 5 bases, leaving 8 bases of the junction unmatched. In germline, CDR1 is SGHVS, CDR2 FQNEAQ. The chain's CDR3 is CASSLGTGALNSPLHF. CDR3 nucleotides: TGTGCCAGCAGCCTAGGGACAGGGGCCCTAAATTCACCCCTCCACTTT.

The J gene is TRBJ2-7, the V gene TRBV5-4; the D is unclear. The germline V gene encodes CDR1 SGHNT and CDR2 YYREEE (reference sequence). There are 11 residues in the CDR3. Trimming took 2 bases from V and 6 from J, leaving 6 bases between them. CDR3 DNA: TGTGCCAGCAGCTTTCAGAGCGAGCAGTACTTC. Its protein is CASSFQSEQYF.

This clonotype was seen a few times. The chain has TRBV7-6 and TRBJ1-6, with TRBD1 as a possible D gene (6 bases). The CDR3 contains 15 residues. V lost 6 bases, J lost 7 bases, and 16 bases lay in between. The germline V gene encodes CDR1 SGHVS and CDR2 FNYEAQ. Here the CDR3 DNA reads TGTGCCAGCAGGCAAACCGGGACACAAAATTCACCCCTCCACTTT. Protein: CASRQTGTQNSPLHF.